This TCR beta chain originates from a study of identical twins. Study conclusions and caveats: Out-of-frame alpha sequences common to twins exhibited a surplus of low generation probability.

Losses at the gene ends were 2 bases for V and 1 base for J; bases not matched to a gene: 2. Germline CDR1 SGHNT, CDR2 YYREEE (reference sequence). This CDR3 is 15 amino acids long. TCRdb reanalysed the 5' RACE reads using MiXCR and keeps one entry per CDR3 protein. Altogether hundreds of thousands of distinct CDR3 sequences are present, roughly 6% being singletons, with the ten largest covering around 1.7%. Worth noting for this clonotype: Antigen specificity is unknown.

The sequencing sample was made of naive T cells sorted from blood. The chain uses TRBV5-4 and TRBJ2-2, with 7 bases aligning to TRBD1. This clonotype originated in a man in his late teens or twenties in good health. This chain's CDR3 is CASSFQGVNTGELFF. CDR3 nucleotide sequence: TGTGCCAGCAGCTTCCAGGGGGTGAACACCGGGGAGCTGTTTTTT.